The source of this T cell receptor (beta chain) is a study of blood T cell repertoires in COVID-19. About the study: Whether acute or convalescent, the COVID-19 samples came from the United States, Italy and Spain. Nucleic acid was either cDNA or gDNA, and it came from T cells, B-cell-depleted T cells, or PBMCs.

Authors' methods: Amplification with reference gene primers provided the estimates of nucleated cell counts. The data were produced by immunoSEQ multiplex PCR, yet TCRdb's version contains in-frame clones alone and is incomplete. For V, J and clone size, that table is used; D and trimming come from the DNA. There are 50,000 to 65,000 clones in the sample; approximately 86% occur only once, and more than 0.9% lies in the top ten. A single count supports this clone. With 3 bases clipped from V and 9 bases from J, the junction kept 1 base outside the gene matches. There are 12 residues in the CDR3. Per germline, CDR1 SGHTA and CDR2 FQGTGA.

Sequenced: peripheral blood. J is TRBJ2-1 and V is TRBV7-3; TRBD2 matches 8 bases. This TCR derives from a man aged 65 to 79 with acute or convalescent COVID-19. CDR3 in DNA: TGTGCCAGCAGCTTTACTAGCGGTGAGCAGTTCTTC. This codes for CASSFTSGEQFF. Variable domain in full (rest from reference TRBV7-3 and TRBJ2-1): GAGVSQTPSNKVTEKGKYVELRCDPISGHTALYWYRQSLGQGPEFLIYFQGTGAADDSGLPNDRFFAVRPEGSVSTLKIQRTERGDSAVYLCASSFTSGEQFFGPGTRLTVL.